This T cell receptor beta chain was captured by sequencing in a study of blood T cell repertoires in COVID-19. The overall study: Donors in the United States, Italy and Spain gave samples during acute or convalescent COVID-19. T cells, B-cell-depleted T cells, or PBMCs provided the cDNA or gDNA that served as material.

In the original workflow: It was from reference gene primer amplification that nucleated cell counts were estimated. Generated by immunoSEQ multiplex PCR, the TCRdb table keeps only in-frame clones and is missing some. That table gives V, J and clone size, and the DNA gave D and trimming. The sample comprises roughly 230,000 clones, 81% of which are singletons, and approximately 8.7% rests with the top ten. The CDR3 is made up of 15 amino acids. V trimming: 5 bases; J trimming: 7 bases; junction bases outside the gene matches: 9. Germline CDR1 and CDR2: MNHEY and SMNVEV (reference sequence). The gene calls are TRBV27 and TRBJ1-2; 11 bases are shared with TRBD1. The sample consisted of peripheral blood. The origin of this receptor is a woman older than 75 with acute or convalescent COVID-19. This CDR3 is CASSQSGTGGSGYTF. The CDR3 bases are TGTGCCAGCAGTCAATCCGGGACAGGGGGTAGTGGCTACACCTTC.